This T cell receptor beta chain was observed in a study of T cell responses to AZD1222 COVID-19 vaccine. Whole-study findings and limits: The donor cohort was predominantly white British with a female majority, and clonal diversity may have been underestimated. Across spike, vaccine-associated CD4 TCRs were found, dominant at 160-218 and 743-854.

The method was immunoSEQ multiplex PCR; TCRdb's version includes in-frame clones alone and lacks a portion of them. The sample contains roughly 130,000 clones, approximately 85% of which appear only once. From germline, CDR1 is ENHRY and CDR2 SYGVKD. There are 14 residues in the CDR3. V lost 6 bases and J lost 4, with 10 bases in between. Notes on this clone: Antigen unknown.

The J gene is TRBJ2-6, the V gene TRBV10-3; no clear D. This clonotype was obtained from an adult in good health. The starting material was peripheral blood, obtained on day 0 of AZD1222 vaccination. This CDR3 is CAIRRQTGANVLTF. CDR3 in DNA: TGTGCCATCAGAAGACAAACCGGGGCCAACGTCCTGACTTTC.